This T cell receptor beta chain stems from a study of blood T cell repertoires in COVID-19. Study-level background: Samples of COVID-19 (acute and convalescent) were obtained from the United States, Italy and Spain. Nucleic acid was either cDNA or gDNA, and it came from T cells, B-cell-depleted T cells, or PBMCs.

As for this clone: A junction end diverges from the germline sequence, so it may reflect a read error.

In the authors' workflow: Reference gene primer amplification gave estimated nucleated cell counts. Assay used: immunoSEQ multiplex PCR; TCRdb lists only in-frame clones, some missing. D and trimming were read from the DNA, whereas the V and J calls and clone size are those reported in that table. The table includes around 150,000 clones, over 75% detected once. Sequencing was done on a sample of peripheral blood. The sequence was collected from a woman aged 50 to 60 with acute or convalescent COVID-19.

CDR3 sequence reads: CASSVAAKGDEKLFF. The CDR3 region has the DNA TGTGCCAGCAGCGTAGCTGCTAAGGGGGATGAAAAACTGTTTTTT. V and J are TRBV7-9 and TRBJ1-4, with a possible D match to TRBD1 (6 bases). CDR1 is SEHNR, CDR2 FQNEAQ, per germline (reference sequence). This CDR3 is 15 amino acids long. The whole variable domain, remainder taken from reference TRBV7-9 and TRBJ1-4, is DTGVSQNPRHKITKRGQNVTFRCDPISEHNRLYWYRQTLGQGPEFLTYFQNEAQLEKSRLLSDRFSAERPKGSFSTLEIQRTEQGDSAMYLCASSVAAKGDEKLFFGSGTQLSVL.